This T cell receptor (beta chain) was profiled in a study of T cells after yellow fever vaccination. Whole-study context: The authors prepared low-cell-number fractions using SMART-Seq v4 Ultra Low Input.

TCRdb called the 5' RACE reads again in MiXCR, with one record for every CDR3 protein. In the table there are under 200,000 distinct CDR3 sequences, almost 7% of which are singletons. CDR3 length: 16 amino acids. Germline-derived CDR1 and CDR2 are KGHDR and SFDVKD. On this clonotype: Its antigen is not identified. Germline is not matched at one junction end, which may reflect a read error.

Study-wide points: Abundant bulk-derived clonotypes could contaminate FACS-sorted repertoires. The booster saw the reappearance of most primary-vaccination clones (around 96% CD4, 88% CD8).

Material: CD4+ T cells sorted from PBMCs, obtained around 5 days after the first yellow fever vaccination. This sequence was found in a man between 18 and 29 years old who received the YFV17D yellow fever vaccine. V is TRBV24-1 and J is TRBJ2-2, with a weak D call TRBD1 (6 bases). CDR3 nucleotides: TGTGCCACCAGTGATTTGGGACAGCCGAGCACCGGGGATCTGTTTTTT. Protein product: CATSDLGQPSTGDLFF.